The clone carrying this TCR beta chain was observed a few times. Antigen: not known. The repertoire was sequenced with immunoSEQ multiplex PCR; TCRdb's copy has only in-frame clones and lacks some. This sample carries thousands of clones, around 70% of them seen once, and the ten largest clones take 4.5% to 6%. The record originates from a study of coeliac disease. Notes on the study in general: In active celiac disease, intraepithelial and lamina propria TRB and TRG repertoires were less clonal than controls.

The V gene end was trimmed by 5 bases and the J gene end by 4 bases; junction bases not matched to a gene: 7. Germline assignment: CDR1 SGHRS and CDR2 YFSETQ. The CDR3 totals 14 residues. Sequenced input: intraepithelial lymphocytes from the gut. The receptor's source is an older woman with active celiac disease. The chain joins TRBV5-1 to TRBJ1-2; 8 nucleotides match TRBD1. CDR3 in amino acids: CASSKDRERYGYTF. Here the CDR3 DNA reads TGCGCCAGCAGTAAGGACAGGGAACGCTATGGCTACACCTTC.